These 19 T cell receptor beta chains were all obtained from the same sample, sequenced in a study of human T cells and chemical hapten exposure. TCRdb reprocessed the RACE reads with MiXCR, giving one entry per CDR3 protein. The sample has roughly 130,000 distinct CDR3 sequences; about 9% are singletons. Time point described: healthy volunteer bleed at 2 weeks. Blood, whole and unfractionated, served as the source for total RNA extraction. The specimen was whole blood. Every receptor here comes from a male donor in good health. Some clones in this sample may be carry-over from other donors' samples.

The rearrangement uses TRBV20-1 and TRBJ2-1; 14 nucleotides line up with TRBD2. The CDR3 is 19 amino acids. With V trimmed by 0 bases and J by 8 bases, 15 bases remained unmatched. CDR1 and CDR2 from the germline V gene are DFQATT and SNEGSKA (reference sequence). For the CDR3, the DNA is TGCAGTGCTAGAGAGGACTTTAGGACTAGCGGGAGGAGTAGGGATGAGCAGTTCTTC. Its protein product is CSAREDFRTSGRSRDEQFF.

This clonotype was found many times. This chain links TRBV7-9 with TRBJ2-7; the D is unclear. The germline V gene encodes CDR1 SEHNR and CDR2 FQNEAQ (reference sequence). The V and J ends lost 2 bases and 2 bases respectively, with 7 bases between them. The CDR3 contains 13 residues. CDR3 protein: CASSLTEAYEQYF. The CDR3 DNA follows: TGTGCCAGCAGCTTAACAGAGGCCTACGAGCAGTACTTC.

This clonotype was seen a few times. The rearrangement links TRBV20-1 to TRBJ2-7; possibly TRBD1 for D (6 bases). This CDR3 is 12 amino acids long. Germline V lookup: CDR1 DFQATT, CDR2 SNEGSKA (reference sequence). Trimming stripped 5 bases from V and 1 base from J, with 9 bases between. The CDR3 nucleotides read TGCAGTGCTCAAGACAGGTCCTACGAGCAGTACTTC. The encoded protein is CSAQDRSYEQYF.

This clonotype has a handful of counts. The chain links TRBV14 to TRBJ2-1, with D perhaps TRBD2 (5 bases). Germline assignment: CDR1 SGHDN and CDR2 FVKESK. The ends were cut back, 0 bases at V and 3 bases at J, with 9 bases in the middle. The CDR3 consists of 15 residues. The CDR3 sequence: CASSQDRRGYNEQFF. DNA for the CDR3: TGTGCCAGCAGCCAAGATCGCCGGGGCTACAATGAGCAGTTCTTC.

This clonotype turned up a few times. The V call is TRBV5-4, the J call TRBJ1-1; TRBD1 might be the D (5 bases). The V and J ends lost 0 bases and 1 base respectively, with 10 bases between them. Per the germline V gene, CDR1 is SGHNT and CDR2 is YYREEE (reference sequence). This CDR3 comprises 15 residues. In DNA form, the CDR3 reads TGTGCCAGCAGCTTGGAGGCAGGGAAGAACACTGAAGCTTTCTTT. Protein product: CASSLEAGKNTEAFF.

The V gene is TRBV6-1, the J gene TRBJ2-5; possibly TRBD1 for D (6 bases). CDR1 and CDR2 (germline): MNHNS, SASEGT. This CDR3 contains 15 residues. Deletions cut 4 bases from V and 0 bases from J, with 12 bases between. Written as DNA, the CDR3 is TGTGCCAGCAGTGGGACAGCCCCGTACCAAGAGACCCAGTACTTC. This encodes CASSGTAPYQETQYF.

The J gene is TRBJ1-3, the V gene TRBV3-1; 9 nucleotides match TRBD1. V was pared by 3 bases and J by 4 bases, with 1 base of the junction left unmatched. Germline CDR1 is LGHDT and CDR2 is YNNKEL (reference sequence). The CDR3 has 14 residues. The CDR3 is CASSQGQGGNTIYF. The CDR3 DNA reads as TGTGCCAGCAGCCAGGGACAGGGAGGAAACACCATATATTTT. Looking up the rest from reference TRBV3-1 and TRBJ1-3 gives the full variable domain: DTAVSQTPKYLVTQMGNDKSIKCEQNLGHDTMYWYKQDSKKFLKIMFSYNNKELIINETVPNRFSPKSPDKAHLNLHINSLELGDSAVYFCASSQGQGGNTIYFGEGSWLTVV.

This clonotype was detected once. The gene calls are TRBV5-6 and TRBJ2-6, with TRBD1 matching 7 bases. This CDR3 comprises 17 residues. The germline V gene encodes CDR1 SGHDT and CDR2 YYEEEE. With 4 bases clipped from V and 3 bases from J, the junction kept 10 bases outside the gene matches. The CDR3 loop reads CASSPRQGVGGANVLTF. CDR3 nucleotide sequence: TGTGCCAGCAGCCCACGGCAGGGGGTAGGTGGGGCCAACGTCCTGACTTTC. The full variable domain, rest sourced from reference TRBV5-6 and TRBJ2-6, is DAGVTQSPTHLIKTRGQQVTLRCSPKSGHDTVSWYQQALGQGPQFIFQYYEEEERQRGNFPDRFSGHQFPNYSSELNVNALLLGDSALYLCASSPRQGVGGANVLTFGAGSRLTVL.

This clonotype has a count of ten or more. The chain uses TRBV4-1 and TRBJ2-7, with 8 positions matching TRBD1. The CDR3 consists of 16 residues. V shed 4 bases and J 0 bases; nucleotides not matched to a gene: 8. Germline V gene data show CDR1 as MGHRA and CDR2 as YSYEKL. The CDR3 spells CASSPQTGVNSYEQYF. The CDR3 DNA is TGCGCCAGCAGCCCCCAGACAGGGGTAAACTCCTACGAGCAGTACTTC.

In its sample, this clonotype was seen many times. V is TRBV10-3 and J is TRBJ2-1, with a weak D call TRBD2 (5 bases). Looked up from germline, CDR1 is ENHRY and CDR2 is SYGVKD. The CDR3 length is 17 residues. V lost 2 bases and J 8 bases, leaving 22 bases between the germline ends. The CDR3 reads CAISEPGIAGAGHEQFF. Written as DNA, the CDR3 is TGTGCCATCAGTGAGCCGGGTATCGCGGGTGCCGGCCATGAGCAGTTCTTC.

The chain combines TRBV19 with TRBJ2-2, with TRBD1 matching 8 bases. The V gene end was trimmed by 7 bases and the J gene end by 3 bases; junction bases not matched to a gene: 4. CDR1 and CDR2 from the germline V gene are LNHDA and SQIVND (reference sequence). There are 14 residues in the CDR3. The CDR3 DNA sequence: TGTGCCAGTACCGACAGGGGTGACACCGGGGAGCTGTTTTTT. Protein sequence: CASTDRGDTGELFF.

This clonotype came up a few times. V gene TRBV7-9 combines with J gene TRBJ1-2; unclear D gene. This CDR3 has 13 residues. Germline loops: CDR1 SEHNR, CDR2 FQNEAQ (reference sequence). V was cut by 5 bases and J by 8 bases, with 15 bases left in between. The CDR3 spells CASSNAFLWGYTF. The CDR3 nucleotides read TGTGCCAGCAGCAACGCCTTCCTTTGGGGCTACACCTTC.

The sample holds many counts of this clonotype. The V and J genes are TRBV6-2 or TRBV6-3 and TRBJ2-1; 9 bases are shared with TRBD1. CDR1 MNHEY and CDR2 SVGEGT come from the germline V gene. The CDR3 sequence is 15 residues long. J gave up 5 bases and V 0 bases, and 2 bases lay outside the gene matches. The CDR3 DNA reads TGTGCCAGCAGTTACTCTGGGACAGGGAACAATGAGCAGTTCTTC. Amino acid sequence: CASSYSGTGNNEQFF.

The rearrangement uses TRBV7-2 and TRBJ1-6; tentative D call: TRBD1 (6 bases). Germline CDR1 SGHTA, CDR2 FQGNSA. The germline V and J ends were trimmed by 3 bases and 10 bases, with 16 bases remaining between them. CDR3 length equals 15 residues. CDR3 coding DNA: TGTGCCAGCAGCTTGGGGGGCTCACGAGTCTCACCCCTCCACTTT. It translates to CASSLGGSRVSPLHF.

This clonotype was observed a handful of times. The chain has TRBV7-9 and TRBJ2-3; 12 bases line up with TRBD2. Germline V gene sequence: CDR1 SEHNR, CDR2 FQNEAQ (reference sequence). The CDR3 extends over 18 amino acids. V dropped 5 bases and J dropped 1; count of bases not matched to a gene: 10. The CDR3, as DNA: TGTGCCAGCAGCCACCCACTAGCGGGGGGCTCCCGCACAGATACGCAGTATTTT. Translation gives CASSHPLAGGSRTDTQYF. Complete variable domain (other parts from reference TRBV7-9 and TRBJ2-3): DTGVSQNPRHKITKRGQNVTFRCDPISEHNRLYWYRQTLGQGPEFLTYFQNEAQLEKSRLLSDRFSAERPKGSFSTLEIQRTEQGDSAMYLCASSHPLAGGSRTDTQYFGPGTRLTVL.

The J gene is TRBJ2-3, the V gene TRBV4-2, with 10 bases identical to TRBD2. CDR1 and CDR2 from the germline V gene are LGHNA and YNFKEQ. V dropped 1 base and J dropped 2; count of bases not matched to a gene: 6. The CDR3 runs 17 residues. CDR3 amino acids: CASSQVPSGGLTDTQYF. The CDR3, as DNA: TGTGCCAGCAGCCAAGTACCTAGCGGGGGCCTCACAGATACGCAGTATTTT.

Here the CDR3 reads CASSPEMPFGQLNTEAFF. Here the CDR3 DNA reads TGTGCCAGCAGCCCCGAGATGCCCTTCGGACAGCTGAACACTGAAGCTTTCTTT. V is TRBV7-9 and J is TRBJ1-1; tentatively, D is TRBD1 (6 bases). Germline V gives CDR1 SEHNR, CDR2 FQNEAQ (reference sequence). Between the trimmed V and J ends, which lost 5 bases and 0 bases, there was a span of 22 bases. The CDR3 is made up of 18 amino acids.

The chain uses TRBV12-3 or TRBV12-4 and TRBJ2-7, with D perhaps TRBD1 (5 bases). CDR3 size: 12 residues. Trimming took 3 bases from V and 5 from J, leaving 8 bases between them. The CDR3 protein is CASSFPGNEQYF. The CDR3 nucleotides are TGTGCCAGCAGTTTTCCAGGGAACGAGCAGTACTTC.

V and J are TRBV6-5 and TRBJ2-3; 7 bases are a match to TRBD1. The junction had 2 bases not matched to a gene; V was cut back by 5 bases and J by 0 bases. The CDR3 loop spans 14 amino acids. Germline V gives CDR1 MNHEY, CDR2 SVGAGI. CDR3 nucleotides: TGTGCCAGCAGTCTGGACAGGAGCACAGATACGCAGTATTTT. This translates into CASSLDRSTDTQYF.